A selection of T cell receptor beta chains follows, all from one sample in a study of blood T cells in healthy people across ages. TCRdb analysed the 5' RACE reads with MiXCR anew, one entry per CDR3 protein. The sample has roughly 930,000 distinct CDR3 sequences, roughly 50% seen once; the top ten hold around an eighth. Sequencing used blood. The receptor set was obtained from a man younger than 45 in good health. Each CDR3 is given with its conserved first and last residue. The D gene is left open where the match is weak. Expanded clones get a size class; other rows say once, few or many, or leave the size out.

J gene	D gene	V gene	clone size	CDR3 DNA	CDR3 protein
TRBJ2-7	-	TRBV27	few	TGTGCCAGCAGTTTAAGGATGGTCGGAGGGTACGAGCAGTACTTC	CASSLRMVGGYEQYF
TRBJ1-2	-	TRBV2	-	TGTGCCAGCAGTGAATCCGGGGTGGGCTATGGCTACACCTTC	CASSESGVGYGYTF
TRBJ2-3	TRBD1	TRBV2	-	TGTGCCAGCAGAACCGGGACAGGCCTGTATTTT	CASRTGTGLYF
TRBJ1-5	TRBD1	TRBV20-1	-	TGCAGTGCTAGGGCTGACAGGGAGCATCAGCCCCAGCATTTT	CSARADREHQPQHF
TRBJ1-2	-	TRBV29-1	-	TGCAGCGTTGCCCCGACGAACCGGAGGTATGGCTACACCTTC	CSVAPTNRRYGYTF
TRBJ2-3	-	TRBV20-1	few	TGCACCGCTCGGGGGCCCAGCACAGATACGCAGTATTTT	CTARGPSTDTQYF
TRBJ2-7	-	TRBV20-1	many	TGCAGTGCTAGAGGAGGGGGCTACGAGCAGTACTTC	CSARGGGYEQYF
TRBJ2-1	-	TRBV4-1	-	TGCGCCAGCAGCCAAGTACAGATTCACAATGAGCAGTTCTTC	CASSQVQIHNEQFF
TRBJ2-1	TRBD2	TRBV5-1	-	TGCGCCAGCGGCTTGGAGGCTAGCGGTAGCTCCTACAATGAGCAGTTCTTC	CASGLEASGSSYNEQFF
TRBJ2-7	-	TRBV6-2/TRBV6-3	-	TGTGCCAGCAGTCGACGCGTTGGGGACCACGAGCAGTACTTC	CASSRRVGDHEQYF
TRBJ1-4	-	TRBV2	few	TGTGCCAGCAACCCCAGGGCCAGTGGGGAAAAACTGTTTTTT	CASNPRASGEKLFF
TRBJ2-1	-	TRBV7-2	-	TGTGCCAGCAGCACGCACCAAACAAAGGGCTCCAATGAGCAGTTCTTC	CASSTHQTKGSNEQFF
TRBJ2-3	TRBD2	TRBV30	-	TGTGCCTGGAGTACCGGGGGGAGGGCGGATACGCAGTATTTT	CAWSTGGRADTQYF
TRBJ1-2	-	TRBV4-1	-	TGCGCCAGCAGCCAAGAGGGCGGTTCGGACGGCGTTTATGGCTACACCTTC	CASSQEGGSDGVYGYTF
TRBJ2-7	-	TRBV20-1	few	TGCAGTGCTAGAAGGTCATTAGCCTACGAGCAGTACTTC	CSARRSLAYEQYF
TRBJ2-5	-	TRBV5-1	-	TGCGCCAGCAGCAAACAACAGGGAAACCAAGAGACCCAGTACTTC	CASSKQQGNQETQYF
TRBJ1-5	-	TRBV27	-	TGTGCCAGCAGTTTTGCCAGGGGCAATCAGCCCCAGCATTTT	CASSFARGNQPQHF
TRBJ2-1	-	TRBV4-3	-	TGCGCCAGCAGCCAAGACGGCAGGGGCTCCTACAATGAGCAGTTCTTC	CASSQDGRGSYNEQFF
TRBJ1-4	TRBD1	TRBV18	-	TGTGCCAGCTCACCTGAGGGGGCGATTAATGAAAAACTGTTTTTT	CASSPEGAINEKLFF
TRBJ2-3	-	TRBV5-1	few	TGCGCCAGCAGCTTGCTAGGGGACATTAGCACGGATACGCAGTATTTT	CASSLLGDISTDTQYF
TRBJ1-2	-	TRBV7-2	few	TGTGCCAGCAGCTTCACAGTTAACTATGGCTACACCTTC	CASSFTVNYGYTF
TRBJ1-5	-	TRBV18	-	TGTGCCGGCTCGAGCGGGGCTGGTACCAATCAGCCCCAGCATTTT	CAGSSGAGTNQPQHF
TRBJ2-7	TRBD1	TRBV7-2	-	TGTGCCAGCAGCCCGGAACAGGGGCGGCTTCGCGAGCAGTACTTC	CASSPEQGRLREQYF
TRBJ2-7	-	TRBV2	few	TGTGCCAGCAGTGAAGGGGCCTCGTACGAGCAGTACTTC	CASSEGASYEQYF
TRBJ2-1	-	TRBV4-1	many	TGCGCCAGCAGCCAAGGTGGAGTCAATGAGCAGTTCTTC	CASSQGGVNEQFF
TRBJ2-3	-	TRBV15	few	TGTGCCACCAGCAGGGGGGAGACAGATACGCAGTATTTT	CATSRGETDTQYF
TRBJ2-1	-	TRBV27	-	TGTGCCAGCAGTTGGAGGGCAAATGAGCAGTTCTTC	CASSWRANEQFF
TRBJ2-5	TRBD1	TRBV7-2	few	TGTGCCAGCAGGAGTAACAGGGGGCAAGAGACCCAGTACTTC	CASRSNRGQETQYF
TRBJ2-3	-	TRBV12-3/TRBV12-4	-	TGTGCCAGCAGTTCGCAGTTTCTCTACACAGATGTGGAGTATTTT	CASSSQFLYTDVEYF
TRBJ1-2	TRBD1	TRBV7-2	-	TGTGCCAGCAGCCCACAGGGGCGGGGATTCGATGGCTACACCTTC	CASSPQGRGFDGYTF
TRBJ1-2	TRBD1	TRBV24-1	-	TGTGCCACCAGAGCAGGGGGAACCTATGGCTACACCTTC	CATRAGGTYGYTF
TRBJ1-4	TRBD1	TRBV12-3/TRBV12-4	few	TGTGCCAGCAGTCGGGCTGTAGGGGGCCTTAATGAAAAACTGTTTTTT	CASSRAVGGLNEKLFF
TRBJ2-7	-	TRBV27	-	TGTGCCAGCAGTTTAAGCAGGCCGACCTACGAGCAGTACTTC	CASSLSRPTYEQYF
TRBJ1-2	-	TRBV24-1	-	TGTGCCACCAGTGGCGCTGGGGAGGGAAGCGGCTACACCTTC	CATSGAGEGSGYTF
TRBJ1-6	-	TRBV7-2	few	TGTGCCAGCAGGGGCGGGGGTACCTCCTATAATTCACCCCTCCACTTT	CASRGGGTSYNSPLHF